This is a list of T cell receptor beta chains from one sample in a study of cytomegalovirus exposure and HLA in healthy donors. This table comes from immunoSEQ multiplex PCR, and its TCRdb copy is limited to in-frame clones, with some not included. The table records 95,000 to 120,000 clones, around 85% of them present only once. What was sequenced was PBMCs. The receptors shown here come from a woman between 18 and 30 years old in good health and CMV-seronegative. Each CDR3 is given with its conserved first and last residue. A D gene is named only where the DNA matches it firmly. Some rows have no size entry. The others give once, few or many, or a class for an expanded clone.

TRBV5-1	.	TRBJ1-1	few	CASSLSRSAEAFF	TGCGCCAGCAGCTTGTCGAGGTCGGCTGAAGCTTTCTTT
TRBV11-3	TRBD1	TRBJ1-1	.	CASSWDSNTEAFF	TGTGCCAGCAGTTGGGACAGTAACACTGAAGCTTTCTTT
TRBV6-4	TRBD2	TRBJ2-1	few	CASSARLAGGNEQFF	TGTGCCAGCAGTGCCCGACTAGCGGGGGGAAATGAGCAGTTCTTC
TRBV5-8	TRBD1	TRBJ2-3	.	CASSSGTGLRSTDTQYF	TGTGCCAGCAGCTCCGGGACAGGACTTCGATCCACGGATACGCAGTATTTT
TRBV2	.	TRBJ2-1	.	CASRGNGYEQFF	TGTGCCAGCAGGGGTAACGGGTATGAGCAGTTCTTC
TRBV6-1	TRBD2	TRBJ2-1	.	CASSRETSGAREQFF	TGTGCCAGCAGTCGGGAGACTAGCGGGGCAAGGGAGCAGTTCTTC
TRBV6-5	TRBD2	TRBJ2-1	.	CASSFRGELAHEQFF	TGTGCCAGCAGTTTCCGGGGGGAACTAGCTCATGAGCAGTTCTTC
TRBV5-1	TRBD2	TRBJ2-5	.	CASSLGLAGIGETQYF	TGCGCCAGCAGCTTGGGACTAGCGGGGATAGGGGAGACCCAGTACTTC
TRBV29-1	.	TRBJ2-1	.	CSLDRDTGQFF	TGCAGCCTGGACCGGGACACAGGGCAGTTCTTC
TRBV4-1	TRBD2	TRBJ2-7	.	CASSQDSRGGSYEQYF	TGCGCCAGCAGCCAAGATTCCCGCGGGGGGTCCTACGAGCAGTACTTC
TRBV2	.	TRBJ1-3	.	CASSVASPDSGNTIYF	TGTGCCAGCAGCGTCGCCAGTCCTGACTCTGGAAACACCATATATTTT
TRBV6-5	TRBD1	TRBJ2-5	.	CASSRGPGETQYF	TGTGCCAGCAGCAGGGGGCCGGGAGAGACCCAGTACTTC
TRBV9	.	TRBJ1-2	.	CASSLPIPGYTF	TGTGCCAGCAGCCTACCTATCCCTGGCTACACCTTC